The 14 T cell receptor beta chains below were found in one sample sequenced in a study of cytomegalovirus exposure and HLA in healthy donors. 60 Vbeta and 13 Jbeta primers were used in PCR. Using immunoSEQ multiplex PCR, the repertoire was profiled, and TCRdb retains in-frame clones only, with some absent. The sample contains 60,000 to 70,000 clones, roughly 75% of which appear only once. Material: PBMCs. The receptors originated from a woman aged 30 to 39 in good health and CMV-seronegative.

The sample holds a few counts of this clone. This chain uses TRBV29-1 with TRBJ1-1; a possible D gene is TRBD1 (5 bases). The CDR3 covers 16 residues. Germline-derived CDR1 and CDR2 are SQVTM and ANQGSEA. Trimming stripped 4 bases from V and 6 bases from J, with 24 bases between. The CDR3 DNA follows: TGCAGCGTTGTAGGCCGGACTGGACTAGGGACCCCTGAAGCTTTCTTT. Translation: CSVVGRTGLGTPEAFF.

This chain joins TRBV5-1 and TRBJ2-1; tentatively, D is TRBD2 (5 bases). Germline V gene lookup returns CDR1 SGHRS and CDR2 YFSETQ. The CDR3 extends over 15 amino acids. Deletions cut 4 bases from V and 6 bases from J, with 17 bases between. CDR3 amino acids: CASSHRAADTNEQFF. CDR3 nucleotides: TGCGCCAGCAGCCATAGAGCGGCGGATACCAATGAGCAGTTCTTC.

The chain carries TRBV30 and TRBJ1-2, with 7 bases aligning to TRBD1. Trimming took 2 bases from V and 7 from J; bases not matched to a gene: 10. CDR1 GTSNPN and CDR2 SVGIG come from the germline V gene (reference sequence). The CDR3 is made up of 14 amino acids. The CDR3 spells CAWSRNRGLGGYTF. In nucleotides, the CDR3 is TGTGCCTGGAGTCGTAACAGGGGACTCGGTGGCTACACCTTC.

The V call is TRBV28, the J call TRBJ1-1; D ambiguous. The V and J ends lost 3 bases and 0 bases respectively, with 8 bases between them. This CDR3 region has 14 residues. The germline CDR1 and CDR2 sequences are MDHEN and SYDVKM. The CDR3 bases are TGTGCCAGCAGTTTGGGCAGCATGAACACTGAAGCTTTCTTT. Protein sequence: CASSLGSMNTEAFF. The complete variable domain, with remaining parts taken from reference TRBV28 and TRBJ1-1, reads DVKVTQSSRYLVKRTGEKVFLECVQDMDHENMFWYRQDPGLGLRLIYFSYDVKMKEKGDIPEGYSVSREKKERFSLILESASTNQTSMYLCASSLGSMNTEAFFGQGTRLTVV.

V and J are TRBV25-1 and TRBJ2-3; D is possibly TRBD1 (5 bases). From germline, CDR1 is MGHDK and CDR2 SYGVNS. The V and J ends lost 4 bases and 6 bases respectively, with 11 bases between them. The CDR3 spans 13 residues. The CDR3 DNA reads TGTGCCAGCAGTGGACAGTATTTGGATACGCAGTATTTT. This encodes CASSGQYLDTQYF.

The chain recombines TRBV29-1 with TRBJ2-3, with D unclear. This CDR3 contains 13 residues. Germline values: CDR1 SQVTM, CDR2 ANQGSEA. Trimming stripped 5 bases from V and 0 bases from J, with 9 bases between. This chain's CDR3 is CSVPTASTDTQYF. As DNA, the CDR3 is TGCAGCGTTCCAACAGCTAGCACAGATACGCAGTATTTT.

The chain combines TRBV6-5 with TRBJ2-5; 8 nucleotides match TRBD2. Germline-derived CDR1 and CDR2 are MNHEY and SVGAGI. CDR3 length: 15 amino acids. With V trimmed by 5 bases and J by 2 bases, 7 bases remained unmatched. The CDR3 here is CASSRRTSQQETQYF. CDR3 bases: TGTGCCAGCAGTCGACGGACTAGCCAACAAGAGACCCAGTACTTC.

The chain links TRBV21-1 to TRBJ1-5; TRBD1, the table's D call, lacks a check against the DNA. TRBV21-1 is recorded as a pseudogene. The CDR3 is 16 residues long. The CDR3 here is CASSNGDRGVNQPQHF. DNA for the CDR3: TGTGCCAGCAGCAACGGGGACAGGGGGGTGAATCAGCCCCAGCATTTT.

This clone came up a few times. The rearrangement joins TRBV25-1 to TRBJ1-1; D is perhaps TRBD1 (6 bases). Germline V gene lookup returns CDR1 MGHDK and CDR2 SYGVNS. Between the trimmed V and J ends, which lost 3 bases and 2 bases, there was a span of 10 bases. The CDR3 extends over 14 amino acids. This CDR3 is CASSDPQGNTEAFF. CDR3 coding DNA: TGTGCCAGCAGTGACCCACAGGGAAACACTGAAGCTTTCTTT.

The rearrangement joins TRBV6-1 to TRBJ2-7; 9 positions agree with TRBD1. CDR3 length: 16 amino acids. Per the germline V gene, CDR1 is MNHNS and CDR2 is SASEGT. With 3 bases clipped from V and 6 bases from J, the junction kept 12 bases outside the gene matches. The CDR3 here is CASSELDRGLFVEQYF. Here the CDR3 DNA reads TGTGCCAGCAGTGAGTTGGACAGGGGACTCTTCGTCGAGCAGTACTTC.

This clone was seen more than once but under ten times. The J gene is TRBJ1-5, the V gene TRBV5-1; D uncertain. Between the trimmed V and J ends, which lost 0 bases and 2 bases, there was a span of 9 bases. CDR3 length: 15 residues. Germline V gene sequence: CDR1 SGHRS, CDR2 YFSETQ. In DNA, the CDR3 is TGCGCCAGCAGCTTGGATATCGGGGGCAATCAGCCCCAGCATTTT. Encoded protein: CASSLDIGGNQPQHF. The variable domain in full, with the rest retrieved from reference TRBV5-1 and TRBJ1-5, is KAGVTQTPRYLIKTRGQQVTLSCSPISGHRSVSWYQQTPGQGLQFLFEYFSETQRNKGNFPGRFSGRQFSNSRSEMNVSTLELGDSALYLCASSLDIGGNQPQHFGDGTRLSIL.

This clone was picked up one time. Written as DNA, the CDR3 is TGTGCCAGCAGCTCCAGACTAGCGGGGGGGCCGGGTGGGCTCACAGATACGCAGTATTTT. This gives the protein CASSSRLAGGPGGLTDTQYF. The chain joins TRBV13 to TRBJ2-3; TRBD2 matches 14 bases. The CDR3 is 20 amino acids. CDR1 PRHDT and CDR2 FYEKMQ come from the germline V gene (reference sequence). With 4 bases clipped from V and 2 bases from J, the junction kept 14 bases outside the gene matches.

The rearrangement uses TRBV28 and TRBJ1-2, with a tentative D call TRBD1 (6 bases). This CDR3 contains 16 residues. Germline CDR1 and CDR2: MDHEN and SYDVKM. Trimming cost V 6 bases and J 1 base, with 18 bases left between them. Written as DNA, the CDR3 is TGTGCCAGCAGGCGTCTTACAGGGTCTTTTAACTATGGCTACACCTTC. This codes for CASRRLTGSFNYGYTF.

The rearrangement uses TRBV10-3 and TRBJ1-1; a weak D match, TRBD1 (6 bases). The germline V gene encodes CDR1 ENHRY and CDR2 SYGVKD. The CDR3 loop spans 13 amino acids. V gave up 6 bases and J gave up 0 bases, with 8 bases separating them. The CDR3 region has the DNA TGTGCCATCAGCGACAGGATGAACACTGAAGCTTTCTTT. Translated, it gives CAISDRMNTEAFF.